A selection of T cell receptor beta chains follows, all from one sample in a study of identical twins. TCRdb called the 5' RACE reads again in MiXCR, with one record for every CDR3 protein. Of 700,000 or so distinct CDR3 sequences detected, around 21% appear once; the ten largest clones hold around 4.4%. This sample also appeared in a second study, on T cells expressing NK-cell markers.

Sequencing input: PBMCs. Receptors originate from a young woman in good health. Each CDR3 is given with its conserved first and last residue. Each record gives: CDR3 length, clone size, V gene, D gene, J gene, CDR3 protein, CDR3 DNA. The D gene is left open where the match is weak. The size of a clone is reported for some rows only, either as once, few or many, or as a class for expanded clones.

14	.	TRBV29-1	TRBD2	TRBJ2-1	CSVVSGREIYEQFF	TGCAGCGTTGTAAGCGGGAGGGAAATTTATGAGCAGTTCTTC
13	once	TRBV2	TRBD2	TRBJ2-7	CASIPLAGVERYF	TGTGCCAGCATTCCGCTAGCGGGGGTCGAGCGGTACTTC
14	few	TRBV18	.	TRBJ2-1	CASSPTDRYNEQFF	TGTGCCAGCTCACCGACTGACAGGTACAATGAGCAGTTCTTC
13	few	TRBV19	.	TRBJ2-7	CASSKGETYEQYF	TGTGCCAGTAGTAAGGGTGAAACCTACGAGCAGTACTTC
15	few	TRBV20-1	TRBD2	TRBJ2-1	CSALGLAGPYNEQFF	TGCAGTGCTCTGGGACTAGCGGGGCCCTACAATGAGCAGTTCTTC
14	.	TRBV7-3	.	TRBJ2-1	CASSLDPVNNEQFF	TGTGCCAGCAGCTTAGACCCCGTCAACAATGAGCAGTTCTTC
14	.	TRBV27	TRBD1	TRBJ2-5	CASSTLGGGETQYF	TGTGCCAGCAGTACGCTAGGGGGCGGCGAGACCCAGTACTTC
12	few	TRBV6-6	.	TRBJ1-2	CASSYESYGYTF	TGTGCCAGCAGTTACGAATCCTATGGCTACACCTTC
16	.	TRBV6-2/TRBV6-3	TRBD2	TRBJ2-5	CASSYPWAGRGKTQYF	TGTGCCAGCAGTTACCCCTGGGCCGGGAGGGGGAAGACCCAGTACTTC
14	many	TRBV6-1	TRBD1	TRBJ2-7	CASSNPGQTYEQYF	TGTGCCAGCAGCAATCCGGGACAGACCTACGAGCAGTACTTC
12	.	TRBV29-1	TRBD2	TRBJ2-3	CSVSPGGFPQYF	TGCAGCGTTTCCCCGGGAGGGTTTCCGCAGTATTTT
15	.	TRBV4-3	.	TRBJ2-2	CASSQETGTTGELFF	TGCGCCAGCAGCCAAGAAACCGGAACAACCGGGGAGCTGTTTTTT
16	few	TRBV27	TRBD2	TRBJ2-1	CASSSRSTSGRNEQFF	TGTGCCAGCAGTTCGAGGTCCACTAGCGGCCGCAATGAGCAGTTCTTC
17	.	TRBV6-5	.	TRBJ1-1	CASSYWSSSGKNTEAFF	TGTGCCAGCAGTTACTGGAGTAGTTCAGGGAAGAACACTGAAGCTTTCTTT
15	.	TRBV7-9	.	TRBJ2-7	CASSLGGGGSHEQYF	TGTGCCAGCAGCTTAGGAGGGGGTGGGTCTCACGAGCAGTACTTC
14	many	TRBV4-1	.	TRBJ2-7	CASSSPGTGYEQYF	TGCGCCAGCAGCTCCCCCGGGACCGGCTACGAGCAGTACTTC
15	few	TRBV20-1	TRBD1	TRBJ1-1	CSASHPQGPSTEAFF	TGCAGTGCTAGTCACCCACAGGGGCCGAGCACTGAAGCTTTCTTT
14	many	TRBV7-2	TRBD2	TRBJ2-2	CASKNSGRTGELFF	TGTGCCAGCAAAAATAGCGGGAGGACCGGGGAGCTGTTTTTT
13	.	TRBV24-1	TRBD2	TRBJ2-3	CATVAGARDTQYF	TGTGCCACCGTAGCGGGAGCGCGCGATACGCAGTATTTT
13	few	TRBV5-1	.	TRBJ2-5	CASSRGPGETQYF	TGCGCCAGCAGCAGGGGACCTGGGGAGACCCAGTACTTC
14	.	TRBV6-1	.	TRBJ2-7	CASRGMDYSYEQYF	TGTGCCAGCAGGGGGATGGACTACTCCTACGAGCAGTACTTC
12	.	TRBV29-1	TRBD2	TRBJ2-7	CSVGGLAREQYF	TGCAGCGTTGGCGGACTAGCGAGGGAGCAGTACTTC
13	.	TRBV20-1	.	TRBJ1-4	CSIPPIGGEKLFF	TGCAGCATTCCCCCCATCGGCGGTGAAAAACTGTTTTTT
13	.	TRBV20-1	.	TRBJ2-1	CSARQGGGNEQFF	TGCAGTGCTAGACAGGGGGGTGGCAATGAGCAGTTCTTC
13	few	TRBV6-6	.	TRBJ2-3	CASRGGTADTQYF	TGTGCCAGCAGGGGCGGGACGGCAGATACGCAGTATTTT
19	once	TRBV11-3	TRBD1	TRBJ2-5	CASSLDLDRGPPSQETQYF	TGTGCAAGCAGCTTAGATCTCGACAGGGGGCCCCCCAGCCAAGAGACCCAGTACTTC
12	many	TRBV7-9	.	TRBJ1-1	CASAQGHTEAFF	TGTGCCAGTGCCCAGGGGCACACTGAAGCTTTCTTT
15	few	TRBV6-5	.	TRBJ1-2	CASSYAQGDGYGYTF	TGTGCCAGCAGTTACGCCCAAGGGGATGGCTATGGCTACACCTTC
11	.	TRBV29-1	TRBD1	TRBJ2-1	CSARTGREQFF	TGCAGCGCTCGGACAGGCCGGGAGCAGTTCTTC
12	.	TRBV3-1	TRBD1	TRBJ2-7	CASSRRGLEQYF	TGTGCCAGCAGCCGCAGGGGGCTCGAGCAGTACTTC
16	.	TRBV7-6	.	TRBJ2-2	CASSLVRIFDTGELFF	TGTGCCAGCAGCTTAGTTAGGATCTTCGACACCGGGGAGCTGTTTTTT
15	many	TRBV12-3/TRBV12-4	.	TRBJ2-3	CASSLIPSRADTQYF	TGTGCCAGCAGTTTAATCCCTAGCCGCGCAGATACGCAGTATTTT
12	few	TRBV20-1	.	TRBJ2-7	CSAPKGNYEQYF	TGCAGTGCTCCCAAGGGTAACTACGAGCAGTACTTC
12	few	TRBV7-9	.	TRBJ1-6	CASSKTNSPLHF	TGTGCCAGCAGCAAGACAAATTCACCCCTCCACTTT
18	.	TRBV11-2	TRBD2	TRBJ2-1	CASSPTGLAGGIDNEQFF	TGTGCCAGCAGCCCTACGGGACTAGCGGGAGGGATTGACAATGAGCAGTTCTTC
13	.	TRBV25-1	.	TRBJ2-3	CASVRPVTGAQYF	TGTGCCAGCGTCCGGCCGGTTACGGGGGCGCAGTATTTT
16	few	TRBV15	TRBD2	TRBJ2-5	CATREELAGGQETQYF	TGTGCCACCAGGGAGGAGCTAGCGGGAGGGCAAGAGACCCAGTACTTC
15	few	TRBV9	TRBD2	TRBJ2-1	CASSIASGGYNEQFF	TGTGCCAGCAGCATAGCTAGCGGGGGCTACAATGAGCAGTTCTTC
15	.	TRBV5-1	TRBD2	TRBJ2-1	CASSFRTSGYNEQFF	TGCGCCAGCAGCTTCCGGACTAGCGGTTACAATGAGCAGTTCTTC